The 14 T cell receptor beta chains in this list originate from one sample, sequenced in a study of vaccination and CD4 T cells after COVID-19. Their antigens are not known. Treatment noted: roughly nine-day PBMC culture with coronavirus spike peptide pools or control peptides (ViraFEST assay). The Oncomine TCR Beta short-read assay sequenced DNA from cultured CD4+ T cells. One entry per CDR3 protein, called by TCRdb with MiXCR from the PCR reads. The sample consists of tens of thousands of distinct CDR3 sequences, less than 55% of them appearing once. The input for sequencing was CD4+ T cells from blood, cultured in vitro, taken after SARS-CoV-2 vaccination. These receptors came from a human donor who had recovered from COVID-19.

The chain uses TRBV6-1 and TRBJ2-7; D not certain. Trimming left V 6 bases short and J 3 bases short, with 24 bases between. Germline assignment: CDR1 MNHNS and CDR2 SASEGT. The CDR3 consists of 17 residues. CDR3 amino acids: CASSPTADPMPIYEQYF. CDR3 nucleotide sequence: TGTGCCAGCAGCCCCACGGCCGACCCAATGCCGATCTACGAGCAGTACTTC.

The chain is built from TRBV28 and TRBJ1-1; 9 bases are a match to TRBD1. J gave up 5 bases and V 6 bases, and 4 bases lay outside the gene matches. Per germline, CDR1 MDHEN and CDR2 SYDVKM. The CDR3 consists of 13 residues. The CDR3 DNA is TGTGCCAGCAGCACCGGACAGGGGACTGAAGCTTTCTTT. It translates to CASSTGQGTEAFF.

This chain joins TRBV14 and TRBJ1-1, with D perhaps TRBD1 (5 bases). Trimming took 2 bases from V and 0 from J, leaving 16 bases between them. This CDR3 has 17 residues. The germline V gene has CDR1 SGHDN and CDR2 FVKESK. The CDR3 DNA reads TGTGCCAGCAGCCAACCTCAGGGAGGGATAATGAACACTGAAGCTTTCTTT. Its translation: CASSQPQGGIMNTEAFF.

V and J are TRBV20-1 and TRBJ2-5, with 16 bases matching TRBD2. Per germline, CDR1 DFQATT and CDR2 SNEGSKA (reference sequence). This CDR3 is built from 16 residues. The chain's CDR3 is CSARKGLAGGEETQYF. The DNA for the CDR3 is TGCAGCGCCAGAAAGGGACTAGCGGGAGGGGAAGAGACCCAGTACTTC.

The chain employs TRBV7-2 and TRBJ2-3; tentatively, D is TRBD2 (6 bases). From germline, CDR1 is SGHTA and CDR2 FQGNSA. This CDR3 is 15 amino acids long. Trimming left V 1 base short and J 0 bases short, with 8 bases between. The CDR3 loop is CASSLVADSTDTQYF. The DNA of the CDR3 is TGTGCCAGCAGCTTAGTAGCGGATAGCACAGATACGCAGTATTTT.

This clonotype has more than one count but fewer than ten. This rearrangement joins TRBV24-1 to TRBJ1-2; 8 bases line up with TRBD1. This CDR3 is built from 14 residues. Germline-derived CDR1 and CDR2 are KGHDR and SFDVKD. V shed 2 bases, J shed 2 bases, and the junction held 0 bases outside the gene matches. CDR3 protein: CATSDWDRNYGYTF. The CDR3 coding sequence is TGTGCCACCAGTGATTGGGACAGGAACTATGGCTACACCTTC.

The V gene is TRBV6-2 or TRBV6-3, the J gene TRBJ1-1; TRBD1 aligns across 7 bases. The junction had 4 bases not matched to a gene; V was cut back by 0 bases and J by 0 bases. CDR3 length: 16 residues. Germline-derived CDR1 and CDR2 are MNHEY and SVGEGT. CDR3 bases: TGTGCCAGCAGTTACTCTGGGGACAGAATGAACACTGAAGCTTTCTTT. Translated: CASSYSGDRMNTEAFF.

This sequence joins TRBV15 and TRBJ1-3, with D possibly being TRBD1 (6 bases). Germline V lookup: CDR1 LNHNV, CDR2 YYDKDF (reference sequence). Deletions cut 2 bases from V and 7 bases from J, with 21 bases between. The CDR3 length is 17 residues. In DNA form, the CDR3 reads TGTGCCACCAGCAGACCCACAGGGATGAAAGGTCGGAACACCATATATTTT. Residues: CATSRPTGMKGRNTIYF.

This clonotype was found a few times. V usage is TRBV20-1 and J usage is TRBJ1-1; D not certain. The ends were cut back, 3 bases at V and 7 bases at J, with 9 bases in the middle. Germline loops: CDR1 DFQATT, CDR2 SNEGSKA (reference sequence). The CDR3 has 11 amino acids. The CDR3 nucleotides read TGCAGTGCTAGTTCACCGGGTGAAGCTTTCTTT. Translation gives CSASSPGEAFF.

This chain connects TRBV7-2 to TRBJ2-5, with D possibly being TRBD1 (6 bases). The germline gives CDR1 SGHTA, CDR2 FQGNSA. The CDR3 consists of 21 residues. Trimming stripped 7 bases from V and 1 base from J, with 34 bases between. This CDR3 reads CASTELMFGRGRGPAQETQYF. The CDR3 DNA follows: TGTGCCAGCACCGAGCTTATGTTTGGCAGGGGAAGAGGGCCCGCCCAAGAGACCCAGTACTTC.

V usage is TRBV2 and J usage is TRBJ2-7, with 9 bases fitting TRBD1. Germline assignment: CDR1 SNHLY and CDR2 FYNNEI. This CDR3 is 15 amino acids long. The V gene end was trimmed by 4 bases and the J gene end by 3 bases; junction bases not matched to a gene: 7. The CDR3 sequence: CASSVSGQGLYEQYF. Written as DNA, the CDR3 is TGTGCCAGCAGTGTGTCGGGACAGGGTCTCTACGAGCAGTACTTC.

CDR3 in DNA: TGTGCCAGCAGCTTAGTAGGGGCAGCGAACAAAGAGACCCAGTACTTC. Protein sequence: CASSLVGAANKETQYF. The chain combines TRBV7-2 with TRBJ2-5; TRBD1 is a possible D gene (5 bases). V was shortened by 1 base and J by 3 bases, with 15 bases between the two germline ends. In germline, CDR1 is SGHTA, CDR2 FQGNSA. The CDR3 totals 16 residues.

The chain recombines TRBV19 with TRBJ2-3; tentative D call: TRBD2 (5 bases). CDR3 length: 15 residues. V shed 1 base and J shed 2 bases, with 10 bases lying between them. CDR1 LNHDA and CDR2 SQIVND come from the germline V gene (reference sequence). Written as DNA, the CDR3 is TGTGCCAGTAGTATAGCAGCGGTAATCACAGATACGCAGTATTTT. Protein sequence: CASSIAAVITDTQYF.

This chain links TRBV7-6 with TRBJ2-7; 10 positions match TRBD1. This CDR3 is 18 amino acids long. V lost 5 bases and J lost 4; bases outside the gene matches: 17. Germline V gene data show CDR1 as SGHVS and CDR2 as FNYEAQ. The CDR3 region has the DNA TGTGCCAGCAGCCCCGGACCCAGCGGACAGGGGGTAAGGTACGAGCAGTACTTC. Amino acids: CASSPGPSGQGVRYEQYF. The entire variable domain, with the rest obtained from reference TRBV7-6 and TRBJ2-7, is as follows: GAGVSQSPRYKVTKRGQDVALRCDPISGHVSLYWYRQALGQGPEFLTYFNYEAQQDKSGLPNDRFSAERPEGSISTLTIQRTEQRDSAMYRCASSPGPSGQGVRYEQYFGPGTRLTVT.